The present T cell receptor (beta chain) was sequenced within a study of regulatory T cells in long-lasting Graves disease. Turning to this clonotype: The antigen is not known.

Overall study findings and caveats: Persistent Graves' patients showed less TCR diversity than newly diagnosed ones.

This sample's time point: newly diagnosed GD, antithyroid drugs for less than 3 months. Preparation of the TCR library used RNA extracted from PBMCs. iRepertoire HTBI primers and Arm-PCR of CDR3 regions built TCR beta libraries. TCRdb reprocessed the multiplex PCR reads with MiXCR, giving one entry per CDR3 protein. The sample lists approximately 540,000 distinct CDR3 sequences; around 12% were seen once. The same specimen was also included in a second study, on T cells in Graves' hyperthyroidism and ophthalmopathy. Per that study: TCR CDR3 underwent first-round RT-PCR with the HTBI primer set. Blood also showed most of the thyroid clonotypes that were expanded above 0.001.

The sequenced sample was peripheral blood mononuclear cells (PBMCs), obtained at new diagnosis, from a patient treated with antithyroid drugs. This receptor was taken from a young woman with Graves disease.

CDR3 residues: CASSLVMGTGVVSTF. CDR3 in DNA: TGTGCCAGCAGCTTAGTTATGGGGACAGGGGTCGTCTCCACCTTC. V is TRBV7-2 and J is TRBJ1-2; 10 bases line up with TRBD1. There are 15 residues in the CDR3. Germline CDR1 SGHTA, CDR2 FQGNSA. Trimming cost V 1 base and J 13 bases; bases outside gene matches: 12.